Listed below are T cell receptor beta chains from one sample, sequenced in a study of cytomegalovirus exposure and HLA in healthy donors. The assay was immunoSEQ multiplex PCR, and TCRdb's table has in-frame clones only and misses some. The table has roughly 98,000 clones, 60% to 75% seen once. The sequenced sample consisted of PBMCs. The receptors originated from a female donor in good health and CMV-seropositive. Both conserved end residues are part of each CDR3. The order of the fields is D gene, clone size, V gene, J gene, CDR3 DNA, CDR3 protein. The D gene is left open where the match is weak. A row's size may be missing; if present it is once, few, many or a size class.

NA	once	TRBV19	TRBJ1-1	TGTGCCAGTAGTTCCTTCGACAGAGGTCGTGAAGCTTTCTTT	CASSSFDRGREAFF
TRBD1	NA	TRBV7-2	TRBJ2-7	TGTGCCAGCAGCTTATGGGACAGCCGACCCTACTACGAGCAGTACTTC	CASSLWDSRPYYEQYF
TRBD2	NA	TRBV5-1	TRBJ2-1	TGCGCCAGCAGCTTGGGGCGGGGGGGCCACGATGAGCAGTTCTTC	CASSLGRGGHDEQFF
NA	NA	TRBV25-1	TRBJ2-7	TGTGCCAGCAGTGTGTTCGGGGGGCCGTACGAGCAGTACTTC	CASSVFGGPYEQYF
NA	NA	TRBV29-1	TRBJ2-2	TGCAGCGTTGAAGAGAAAGCACAGCTGTTTTTT	CSVEEKAQLFF
TRBD1	NA	TRBV7-6	TRBJ2-5	TGTGCCAGCAGCCTAATCGGGACAGGGAAGGAGACCCAGTACTTC	CASSLIGTGKETQYF
NA	NA	TRBV5-4	TRBJ1-1	TGTGCCAGCAGCTGGGTTGGGGGGAGCACTGAAGCTTTCTTT	CASSWVGGSTEAFF
TRBD2	NA	TRBV5-1	TRBJ2-5	TGCGCCAGCAGCTTAAGGCGGGGGGACCTGCGGGAGACCCAGTACTTC	CASSLRRGDLRETQYF
TRBD2	NA	TRBV23-1	TRBJ2-7	TGCGCCAGCATGCCCCGAATAAGCGGGAAGTACGAGCAGTACTTC	CASMPRISGKYEQYF
NA	NA	TRBV7-9	TRBJ2-1	TGTGCCAGCTCCCCTCCGCCCAGGATTGGAAATGAGCAGTTCTTC	CASSPPPRIGNEQFF
NA	NA	TRBV18	TRBJ1-1	TGTGCCAGCTCACCTGGTAGGAACACTGAAGCTTTCTTT	CASSPGRNTEAFF
TRBD2	NA	TRBV7-2	TRBJ2-2	TGTGCCAGCAGCTGGCCGGGGGGGTGGAAAACCGGGGAGCTGTTTTTT	CASSWPGGWKTGELFF
TRBD1	NA	TRBV4-1	TRBJ2-6	TGCGCCAGCAGCCAAGAGACAGGGGCTGGGGCCAACGTCCTGACTTTC	CASSQETGAGANVLTF
NA	NA	TRBV29-1	TRBJ1-2	TGCAGCGTGATTCCGGGAGAGGATGGCTACACCTTC	CSVIPGEDGYTF
NA	NA	TRBV7-2	TRBJ1-5	TGTGCCAGCAGCTTAGAACCGGGACAAAAAGGGCCCCAGCATTTT	CASSLEPGQKGPQHF
NA	NA	TRBV11-2	TRBJ2-2	TGTGCCAGCAGCCGCTACACCGGGGCCGGGGAGCTGTTTTTT	CASSRYTGAGELFF
NA	NA	TRBV6-1	TRBJ1-1	TGTGCCAGCAGTGAATGGGTCAAAGGGGGCACTGAAGCTTTCTTT	CASSEWVKGGTEAFF
NA	NA	TRBV7-9	TRBJ2-7	TGTGCCAGCAGCTTATTGGGCCACTCCTACGAGCAGTACTTC	CASSLLGHSYEQYF
TRBD2	NA	TRBV4-3	TRBJ2-5	TGCGCCAGCAGCCAAGATCTCGTGGGGACTAGTCCTGTGGAGACCCAGTACTTC	CASSQDLVGTSPVETQYF
TRBD1	few	TRBV4-3	TRBJ1-3	TGCGCCAGCACCCGGGACAGGGGGCCTGGAAACACCATATATTTT	CASTRDRGPGNTIYF
NA	NA	TRBV21-1	TRBJ2-7	TGTGCCAGCAGCGAGACAGGGCGCCACGAGCAGTACTTC	CASSETGRHEQYF
NA	few	TRBV6-1	TRBJ2-3	TGTGCCAGCAAGGAGGGCTCGGGCCATACAGATACGCAGTATTTT	CASKEGSGHTDTQYF
NA	NA	TRBV5-8	TRBJ1-2	TGTGCCAGCAGCCCACCGACGGAGACGGGCTACACCTTC	CASSPPTETGYTF
TRBD1	NA	TRBV30	TRBJ1-2	TGTGCCTGGAGTACTCAGACAGGGTCGGGCTACACCTTC	CAWSTQTGSGYTF
NA	NA	TRBV7-6	TRBJ2-1	TGTGCCAGCAGCTTATATCCCCCCAGGAGGGCCTACAATGAGCAGTTCTTC	CASSLYPPRRAYNEQFF
NA	NA	TRBV5-1	TRBJ1-2	TGCGCCAGCAGTTCCCGGACATTTTCTAACTATGGCTACACCTTC	CASSSRTFSNYGYTF
NA	NA	TRBV19	TRBJ1-1	TGTGCCAGTGCATTCAACACGAACACTGAAGCTTTCTTT	CASAFNTNTEAFF
TRBD2	NA	TRBV5-8	TRBJ2-1	TGTGCCAGCAGCCTGGGTACTAGCGGGAGGGCCGGAAATGAGCAGTTCTTC	CASSLGTSGRAGNEQFF
TRBD1	NA	TRBV4-1	TRBJ1-4	TGCGCCAGCAGCCACTCCTACAGGGGGCAGAACGAAAAACTGTTTTTT	CASSHSYRGQNEKLFF
NA	NA	TRBV2	TRBJ2-5	TGTGCCAGCAGTGAAGAAGGCCCGGGGTCAGAGACCCAGTACTTC	CASSEEGPGSETQYF
TRBD1	NA	TRBV7-2	TRBJ2-5	TGTGCCAGCAACAAAAGATACAGGGGGCGCGGTGAGACCCAGTACTTC	CASNKRYRGRGETQYF
TRBD2	NA	TRBV7-9	TRBJ2-3	TGTGCCAGCATACTAGCGGGAACCACAGATACGCAGTATTTT	CASILAGTTDTQYF
NA	NA	TRBV6-6	TRBJ1-2	TGTGCCAGCAGCATCCGGACATCCGGCTACACCTTC	CASSIRTSGYTF